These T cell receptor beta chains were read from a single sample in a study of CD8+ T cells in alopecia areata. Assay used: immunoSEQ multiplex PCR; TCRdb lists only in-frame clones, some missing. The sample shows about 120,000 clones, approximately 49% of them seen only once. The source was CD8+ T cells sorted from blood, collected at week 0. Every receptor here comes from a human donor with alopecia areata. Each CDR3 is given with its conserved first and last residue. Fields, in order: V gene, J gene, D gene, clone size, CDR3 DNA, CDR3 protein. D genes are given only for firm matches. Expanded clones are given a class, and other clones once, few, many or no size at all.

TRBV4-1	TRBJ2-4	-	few	TGCGCCAGCAGCGGTGATATAGCCAAAAACATTCAGTACTTC	CASSGDIAKNIQYF
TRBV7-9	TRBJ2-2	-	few	TGTGCCAGCAGCCCGAGGTCCAGCGGGAACACCGGGGAGCTGTTTTTT	CASSPRSSGNTGELFF
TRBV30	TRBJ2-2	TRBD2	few	TGTGCCTGGAGAAAAGCGGGGGGGAACACCGGGGAGCTGTTTTTT	CAWRKAGGNTGELFF
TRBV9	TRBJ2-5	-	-	TGTGCCAGCAGCGAGGACAGTAACCAAGAGACCCAGTACTTC	CASSEDSNQETQYF
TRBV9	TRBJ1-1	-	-	TGTGCCAGCAGCGCGAGTCCGGGGTTGGGGACTGAAGCTTTCTTT	CASSASPGLGTEAFF
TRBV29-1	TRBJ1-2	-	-	TGCAGCGTTGAAGAGGAACAGGGCAACTATGGCTACACCTTC	CSVEEEQGNYGYTF
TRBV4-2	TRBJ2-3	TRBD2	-	TGTGCCAGCAGCCAAGTCGGCCCAGCGGGAGAAACAGATACGCAGTATTTT	CASSQVGPAGETDTQYF
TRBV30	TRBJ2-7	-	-	TGTGCCTGGAGTGCAGGGTTTCTCTACGAGCAGTACTTC	CAWSAGFLYEQYF
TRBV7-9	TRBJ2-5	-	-	TGTGCCAGCAGCCTACAGGAGAGTAGAGAGACCCAGTACTTC	CASSLQESRETQYF
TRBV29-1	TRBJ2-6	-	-	TGCAGCGTTGTGAGCGGGTTTTCTGGGGCCAACGTCCTGACTTTC	CSVVSGFSGANVLTF
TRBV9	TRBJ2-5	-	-	TGTGCCAGCAGCTTCCAGGGTTCAGAGACCCAGTACTTC	CASSFQGSETQYF
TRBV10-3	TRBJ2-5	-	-	TGTGCCATCAGTGAGTCGGTGCAGCGCCAAGAGACCCAGTACTTC	CAISESVQRQETQYF
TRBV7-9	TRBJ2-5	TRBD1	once	TGTGCCAGCAGCGCGACAGGGGGTGGGACCCAGTACTTC	CASSATGGGTQYF
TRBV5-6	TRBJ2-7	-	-	TGTGCCAGCACCCTCGGAACGTCTGAGCAGTACTTC	CASTLGTSEQYF
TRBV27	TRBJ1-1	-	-	TGTGCCAGCAAATCCGTAGCAACCGAAGCTTTCTTT	CASKSVATEAFF
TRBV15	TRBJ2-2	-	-	TGTGCCACCAGCAGACACGGGGGGCGTGAGGCCGGGGAGCTGTTTTTT	CATSRHGGREAGELFF
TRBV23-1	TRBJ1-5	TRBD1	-	TGCGCCAGCAGTCAAGGGACAGGACCCCGGAGACAACCCAATCAGCCCCAGCATTTT	CASSQGTGPRRQPNQPQHF
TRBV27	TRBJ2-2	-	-	TGTGCCAGCAGTTTATACCTAAACACCGGGGAGCTGTTTTTT	CASSLYLNTGELFF
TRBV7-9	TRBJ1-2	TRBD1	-	TGTGCCAGCAGCTCCCAGGGGGCGTCCTATGGCTACACCTTC	CASSSQGASYGYTF
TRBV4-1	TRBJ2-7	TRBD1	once	TGCGCCAGCAGCCAAGGACAGGGGGAGGGCGAGCAGTACTTC	CASSQGQGEGEQYF
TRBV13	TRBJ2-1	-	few	TGTGCCAGCAGCTCCCCTAGCGCCCACCCCAATGAGCAGTTCTTC	CASSSPSAHPNEQFF
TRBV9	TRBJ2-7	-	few	TGTGCCAGCAGCGTCGACACTTCCTACGAGCAGTACTTC	CASSVDTSYEQYF
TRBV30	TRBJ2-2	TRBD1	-	TGTGCCTGGAGTGTAATGGGACAGACAACCGGGGAGCTGTTTTTT	CAWSVMGQTTGELFF
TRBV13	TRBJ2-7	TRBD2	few	TGTGCCAGCAGTCCCGGACTAGCGCGCCAGCAGTACTTC	CASSPGLARQQYF
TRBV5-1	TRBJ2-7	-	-	TGCGCCAGCAGCTTGGACGGAAGCTACGAGCAGTACTTC	CASSLDGSYEQYF
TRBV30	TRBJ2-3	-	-	TGTGCCTGGAGTGCGATCTTGACAGATACGCAGTATTTT	CAWSAILTDTQYF
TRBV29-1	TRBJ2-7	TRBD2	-	TGCAGCGCCCGGGGGGGGGAAACCTACGAGCAGTACTTC	CSARGGETYEQYF
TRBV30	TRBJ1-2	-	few	TGTGCCTGGGCCCGGGGGCCATACTATGGCTACACCTTC	CAWARGPYYGYTF
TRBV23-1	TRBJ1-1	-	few	TGCGCCAGCAGTCAACGGTCAGAGGTTCGCACTGAAGCTTTCTTT	CASSQRSEVRTEAFF
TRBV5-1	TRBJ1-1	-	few	TGCGCCAGCAGCTTATCGGCGAACACTGAAGCTTTCTTT	CASSLSANTEAFF
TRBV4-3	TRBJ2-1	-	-	TGCGCCAGCAGCCAAGTTTATCAGGGGGGGAATGAGCAGTTCTTC	CASSQVYQGGNEQFF
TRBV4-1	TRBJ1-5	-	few	TGCGCCAGCAGCCAAGAAAGGGGGGGCAATCAGCCCCAGCATTTT	CASSQERGGNQPQHF
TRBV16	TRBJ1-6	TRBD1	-	TGTGCCAGCACCGAAGGGGGCTCACCCCTCCACTTT	CASTEGGSPLHF
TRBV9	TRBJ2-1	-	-	TGTGCCAGCAGCGTAGTCGCCGGGAATGAGCAGTTCTTC	CASSVVAGNEQFF
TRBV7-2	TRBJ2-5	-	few	TGTGCCAGCAGCCCCCGGACACCACAAGAGACCCAGTACTTC	CASSPRTPQETQYF
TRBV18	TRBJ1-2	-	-	TGTGCCAGCTCACCACGTGATGGGCCGGTAGCTAACTATGGCTACACCTTC	CASSPRDGPVANYGYTF
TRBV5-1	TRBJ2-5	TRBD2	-	TGCGCCAGCAGCTTTGCCCTAGCGGGGCTCCAAGAGACCCAGTACTTC	CASSFALAGLQETQYF
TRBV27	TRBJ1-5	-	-	TGTGCCAGCGGATATCAGCCCCAGCATTTT	CASGYQPQHF
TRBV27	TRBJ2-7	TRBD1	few	TGTGCCAGCAGTTCCGACGGGACAGAATACGAGCAGTACTTC	CASSSDGTEYEQYF
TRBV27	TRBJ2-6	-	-	TGTGCCAGCTCCTCGCCGCGGGGGCCGGGGGCCAACGTCCTGACTTTC	CASSSPRGPGANVLTF
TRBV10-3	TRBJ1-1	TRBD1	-	TGTGCCATCAGCGAAGGACAGGCAAACACTGAAGCTTTCTTT	CAISEGQANTEAFF
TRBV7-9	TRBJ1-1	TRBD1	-	TGTGCCAGCAGCGTCCAGGGGGCGGTGGCTGAAGCTTTCTTT	CASSVQGAVAEAFF